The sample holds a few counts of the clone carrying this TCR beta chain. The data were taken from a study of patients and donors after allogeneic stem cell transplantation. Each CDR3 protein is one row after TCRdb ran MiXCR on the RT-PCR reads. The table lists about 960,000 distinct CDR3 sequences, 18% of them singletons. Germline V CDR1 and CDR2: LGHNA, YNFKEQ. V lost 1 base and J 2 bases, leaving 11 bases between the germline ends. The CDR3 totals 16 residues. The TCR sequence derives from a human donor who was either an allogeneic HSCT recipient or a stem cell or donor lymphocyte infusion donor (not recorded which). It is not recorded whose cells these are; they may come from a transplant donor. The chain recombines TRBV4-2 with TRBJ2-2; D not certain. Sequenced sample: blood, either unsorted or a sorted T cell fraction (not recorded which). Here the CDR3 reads CASSQGSDTNTGELFF. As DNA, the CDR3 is TGTGCCAGCAGCCAAGGTTCGGATACAAACACCGGGGAGCTGTTTTTT.